The following is a T cell receptor (beta chain) sequence with its context. Its antigen is unknown. The data stem from a study of PD-L1 blockade in urothelial cancer. Regarding the study as a whole: Durable-benefit patients showed greater tumor-associated blood clone expansion at 3 weeks.

Clones were read by immunoSEQ multiplex PCR, and TCRdb kept only the in-frame ones, dropping some. There are 70,000 or so clones in the sample; around 80% occur only once, and roughly 4.8% lies in the top ten. CDR1 and CDR2 (germline): SGHAT, FQNNGV. CDR3 length: 18 residues. The junction had 16 bases not matched to a gene; V was cut back by 2 bases and J by 4 bases. This chain connects TRBV11-2 to TRBJ2-7; 8 nucleotides agree with TRBD2. The TCR originated in a man between 65 and 85 years old with urothelial cancer. Sequencing used PBMCs, obtained around atezolizumab (anti-PD-L1) treatment. CDR3 loop: CASSLFSPAGELMYEQYF. The CDR3 region has the DNA TGTGCCAGCAGCTTATTTTCGCCAGCGGGAGAGCTAATGTACGAGCAGTACTTC. Filled out from reference TRBV11-2 and TRBJ2-7, the complete variable domain reads EAGVAQSPRYKIIEKRQSVAFWCNPISGHATLYWYQQILGQGPKLLIQFQNNGVVDDSQLPKDRFSAERLKGVDSTLKIQPAKLEDSAVYLCASSLFSPAGELMYEQYFGPGTRLTVT.